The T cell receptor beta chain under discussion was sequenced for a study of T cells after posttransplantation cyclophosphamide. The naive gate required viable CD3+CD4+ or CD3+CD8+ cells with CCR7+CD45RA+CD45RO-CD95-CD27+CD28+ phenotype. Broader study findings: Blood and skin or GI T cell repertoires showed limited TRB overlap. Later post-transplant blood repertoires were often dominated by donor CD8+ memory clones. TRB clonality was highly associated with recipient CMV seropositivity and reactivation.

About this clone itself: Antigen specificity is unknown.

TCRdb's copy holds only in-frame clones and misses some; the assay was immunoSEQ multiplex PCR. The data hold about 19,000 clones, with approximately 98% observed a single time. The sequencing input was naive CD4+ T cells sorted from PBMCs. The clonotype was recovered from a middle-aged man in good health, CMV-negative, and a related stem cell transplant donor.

This CDR3 is CSANDGTTQYF. As DNA, the CDR3 is TGCAGTGCTAACGATGGCACTACGCAGTATTTT. The chain joins TRBV20-1 to TRBJ2-3; no reliable D call. Trimming shortened V by 4 bases and J by 8 bases, and 10 bases separated the two germline ends. The CDR3 totals 11 residues. Germline CDR1 is DFQATT and CDR2 is SNEGSKA (reference sequence).